The present T cell receptor beta chain was sequenced within a study of identical twins (dated by TCRdb to about 2016). About the full investigation: To test whether fetal clonotypes persist, the study used deep sequencing on TCR alpha and beta repertoires from monozygotic twins, unrelated adults of various ages, and cord blood. To rule out contamination, the twin experiments were replicated at different times with different library preparation protocols.

V sheds 6 bases and J sheds 2 bases, leaving 11 bases between their ends. Based on the germline V gene, the CDR1 and CDR2 sequences are MNHNS and SASEGT. The CDR3 runs 14 residues from the cysteine to the phenylalanine. The entry retains the CDR3 DNA only, 42 bases that are in frame from base 1. Only healthy Caucasian donors were included. Three pairs of female monozygotic twins, all aged roughly 18 to 30 years, made up the twin cohort. Positive isolation kits from Invitrogen were used to isolate the CD4+ and CD8+ T cell populations. This clonotype was recorded a few times. Its antigen is still unknown. Base-call qualities are not available, and no considerably larger clone is one nucleotide away. The library was built by means of 5' RACE. The listed sequencing device is Illumina HiSeq 2000. A universal primer binding site was introduced by template switching, and a unique molecular identifier was present in the final cDNA, enabling accurate counting of TCR cDNA molecules. Specific primers in the conserved constant-segment region were used to synthesize first-strand cDNA for TCR alpha and beta chains. To control for contamination, each cDNA library was double barcoded with a SMART-Mk sample barcode plus Illumina barcodes. Two successive PCR steps introduced TruSeq adapter sequences along with Illumina sample barcodes. TCR alpha and beta cDNA libraries were sequenced on the Illumina HiSeq platform with custom primers. The original methods were these. MiGEC was used to process raw reads and extract unique molecular identifiers, and MiXCR was used to find CDR3 positions. Recombination models were inferred per individual with the repgenHMM and IGoR tools using an EM algorithm. The tcR package in R was used for shared clonotype analysis, with sharing normalized by the product of cloneset sizes. To study raw recombination without the effects of thymic and clonal selection, out-of-frame nonproductive sequences were analyzed. Through fastp at Q25 and MiXCR, TCRdb rebuilt clones from the public reads, retaining in-frame beta chains. Identical CDR3 protein sequences are pooled into one entry, listed with their most common genes and DNA. Clone size and V and J calls follow TCRdb, not the original study. The sample has 510,000 or so distinct CDR3 sequences on record, roughly 15% of them singletons. The leading ten clones occupy about 0.47% of the sample.

The full study reports these points: In monozygotic twins, recombination models systematically underestimated out-of-frame TCR alpha sharing, but the models matched the sharing seen between unrelated individuals. Fewer insertions were carried by abundant cord blood beta clonotypes, a similar but weaker trend appeared in young adult naive repertoires, and no such trend appeared in memory repertoires. Out-of-frame TCR alpha sequences shared between twins showed an excess of low generation-probability sequences compared with coincidental sharing between unrelated individuals. Because the same donors could not be followed over many years, the conclusions depended on cross-sectional statistical analysis. Invariant T cells such as MAIT and iNKT could partly confound zero-insertion analyses, though diverse VJ usage argued against this for most clonotypes. In beta out-of-frame sequences, excess twin sharing was weaker, because having fewer shared sequences lowered the signal-to-noise ratio.

This sample also appeared in a second study, on yellow fever vaccine responses in identical twins. In that second paper, the authors write: The authors reported that the T cell response to vaccination in identical twins appeared partly convergent and partly personalized. In identical twins, the study followed T cell clones that responded to the vaccine with precision.

The chain is assembled from TRBV6-1 and TRBJ1-3, with no confidently assigned D gene. The specimen sequenced was CD4+ T cells sorted from blood. The TCR sequence derives from a woman between 18 and 29 years old in good health. The DNA sequence is as follows: TGTGCCAGCAGCGTCGGGGTGGCTGGAAACACCATATATTTT. It translates to CASSVGVAGNTIYF.